This paragraph covers one T cell receptor beta chain sequence. This sample was included in a study of blood T cell repertoires in COVID-19. Study-wide background: Acute and convalescent COVID-19 samples came from the United States, Italy and Spain. T cells, B-cell-depleted T cells, or PBMCs provided the cDNA or gDNA that served as material.

Original processing notes: How many nucleated cells were present was estimated from reference gene primer amplification. Only in-frame clones appear in the TCRdb table, and some are missing; sequencing was by immunoSEQ multiplex PCR. V and J calls and clone size are as listed in that table; D and trimming were resolved from the DNA. The sample has 60,000 or so clones, approximately 82% seen once; the top ten hold approximately 3.4%. The ends were cut back, 4 bases at V and 1 base at J, with 11 bases in the middle. The V gene's germline CDR1 is SGHRS and CDR2 YFSETQ. This CDR3 region has 14 residues. The chain links TRBV5-1 to TRBJ1-1, with D hard to call. This receptor was identified in a man between 60 and 70 years old with acute or convalescent COVID-19. Sequenced input: peripheral blood. The CDR3: CASSPVKRNTEAFF. The DNA of the CDR3 is TGCGCCAGCAGCCCGGTCAAGAGGAACACTGAAGCTTTCTTT.